The 19 T cell receptor beta chains below all came from one sample that was sequenced in a study of cytomegalovirus exposure and HLA in healthy donors. The PCR used 60 Vbeta and 13 Jbeta primers. Assay used: immunoSEQ multiplex PCR; TCRdb lists only in-frame clones, some missing. The sample has fewer than 130,000 clones, 50% to 65% seen once. The sequencing input was PBMCs. These receptors all come from a man aged 30 to 45 in good health and CMV-seropositive.

V usage is TRBV11-3 and J usage is TRBJ2-7; D is perhaps TRBD2 (6 bases). The CDR3 is 14 residues long. Trimming stripped 4 bases from V and 2 bases from J, with 12 bases between. The germline V gene has CDR1 SGHNT and CDR2 YENEEA. CDR3 amino acids: CASSSSGSTYEQYF. For the CDR3, the DNA is TGTGCCAGCAGCTCATCCGGGAGTACCTACGAGCAGTACTTC.

The genes are TRBV5-1 and TRBJ1-4; D uncertain. Germline-derived CDR1 and CDR2 are SGHRS and YFSETQ. The germline V and J ends were trimmed by 4 bases and 0 bases, with 10 bases remaining between them. CDR3 length: 15 amino acids. The CDR3 nucleotides read TGCGCCAGCAGCCCGAGGGATGCAACTAATGAAAAACTGTTTTTT. Translation gives CASSPRDATNEKLFF.

V usage is TRBV7-2 and J usage is TRBJ1-2; D might be TRBD1 (5 bases). Germline-derived CDR1 and CDR2 are SGHTA and FQGNSA. This CDR3 contains 13 residues. Trimming took off 5 bases at V and 8 bases at J, with 15 bases between the two ends. CDR3 amino acids: CASSPLSRAGYTF. DNA of the CDR3: TGTGCCAGCAGCCCCCTCAGCAGGGCGGGCTACACCTTC.

This clone has just a few counts. The chain uses TRBV4-1 and TRBJ2-3, with D possibly TRBD1 on 6 matching bases. Trimming took off 1 base at V and 7 bases at J, with 12 bases between the two ends. The CDR3 covers 14 residues. The germline V gene encodes CDR1 MGHRA and CDR2 YSYEKL. The DNA for the CDR3 is TGCGCCAGCAGCCAAGGGACAGTGGGTTATACGCAGTATTTT. Translated: CASSQGTVGYTQYF.

The chain combines TRBV5-6 with TRBJ2-3; TRBD1 aligns across 9 bases. CDR1 and CDR2 (germline): SGHDT, YYEEEE. CDR3 size: 15 residues. V shed 3 bases, J shed 3 bases, and the junction held 5 bases outside the gene matches. The CDR3 nucleotides read TGTGCCAGCAGCTCTAACAGGGGGCTAACAGATACGCAGTATTTT. Protein: CASSSNRGLTDTQYF.

V gene TRBV7-2 combines with J gene TRBJ1-5, with D perhaps TRBD1 (6 bases). Trimming took off 6 bases at V and 6 bases at J, with 9 bases between the two ends. In germline, CDR1 is SGHTA, CDR2 FQGNSA. The CDR3 is 12 residues long. Written as DNA, the CDR3 is TGTGCCAGCAGTAGGGACACTCAGCCCCAGCATTTT. Its protein product is CASSRDTQPQHF.

The rearrangement joins TRBV5-4 to TRBJ2-1, with 10 positions matching TRBD2. Losses at the gene ends were 2 bases for V and 4 bases for J; bases not matched to a gene: 3. This CDR3 comprises 15 residues. From germline, CDR1 is SGHNT and CDR2 YYREEE (reference sequence). The CDR3 sequence: CASSFGLAAYNEQFF. The CDR3 DNA follows: TGTGCCAGCAGCTTCGGACTAGCGGCGTACAATGAGCAGTTCTTC.

This rearrangement joins TRBV4-2 to TRBJ1-1, with D unresolved. Germline V gives CDR1 LGHNA, CDR2 YNFKEQ. This CDR3 spans 14 amino acids. The germline V and J ends were trimmed by 0 bases and 10 bases, with 15 bases remaining between them. The CDR3 region has the DNA TGTGCCAGCAGCCAAGAATCGGGGAGCCAGCGAGCTTTCTTT. Translation: CASSQESGSQRAFF.

This clone has just a few counts. The J gene is TRBJ2-5, the V gene TRBV7-9, with D perhaps TRBD1 (5 bases). The CDR3 has 13 amino acids. Trimming stripped 1 base from V and 5 bases from J, with 8 bases between. Germline V gene sequence: CDR1 SEHNR, CDR2 FQNEAQ (reference sequence). CDR3 sequence reads: CASSLGPGETQYF. The CDR3, as DNA: TGTGCCAGCAGCTTAGGGCCAGGGGAGACCCAGTACTTC.

V and J are TRBV18 and TRBJ2-2; 7 bases agree with TRBD1. The ends lost 8 bases at V and 2 bases at J; junction bases unmatched: 8. The CDR3 spans 15 residues. Per the germline V gene, CDR1 is KGHSH and CDR2 is LQKENI. In DNA, the CDR3 is TGTGCCAGCGAGGCAAGGGACAGCAACACCGGGGAGCTGTTTTTT. Protein: CASEARDSNTGELFF.

A remark on this clone: An end of the junction differs from the germline gene, which may be a read error. This chain links TRBV7-7 with TRBJ2-2; TRBD2 matches at 7 bases. The germline CDR1 and CDR2 sequences are SSHAT and FNYEAQ (reference sequence). The CDR3 has 14 residues. CDR3 nucleotide sequence: TGTGCTAGCAGCTTAGGCGCGGGGGACGGGGAGCTGTTTTTT. Its protein is CASSLGAGDGELFF.

The chain has TRBV5-1 and TRBJ1-3; a weak D match, TRBD1 (6 bases). This CDR3 has 13 amino acids. CDR1 and CDR2 from the germline V gene are SGHRS and YFSETQ. The V gene lost 7 bases and the J gene lost 3 bases, with 11 bases spanning the gap. The CDR3 bases are TGCGCCAGCGGCCGGGACAATGGAAACACCATATATTTT. It encodes CASGRDNGNTIYF.

The chain links TRBV18 to TRBJ2-3, with 9 bases lining up with TRBD1. CDR1 and CDR2 (germline): KGHSH, LQKENI. The CDR3 extends over 20 amino acids. V shed 1 base and J 2 bases; nucleotides not matched to a gene: 16. The CDR3 is CASSPLPVGTGTGFTDTQYF. The CDR3 DNA sequence: TGTGCCAGCTCACCACTCCCGGTGGGTACCGGGACAGGGTTCACAGATACGCAGTATTTT.

The chain has TRBV5-1 and TRBJ2-5, with D possibly matching TRBD1 (6 bases). CDR1 and CDR2 (germline): SGHRS, YFSETQ. The CDR3 is 15 amino acids. V was trimmed by 6 bases and J by 4 bases, leaving 19 bases between them. The CDR3, as DNA: TGCGCCAGCAAATACTTGCTTGGGGGCCCAGAGACCCAGTACTTC. Its protein is CASKYLLGGPETQYF.

This clone was counted between two and nine times. The V and J genes are TRBV7-2 and TRBJ2-7; perhaps TRBD2 as D (7 bases). The CDR3 extends over 15 amino acids. The germline CDR1 and CDR2 sequences are SGHTA and FQGNSA. Trimming stripped 7 bases from V and 3 bases from J, with 19 bases between. Here the CDR3 DNA reads TGTGCCAGCACAAAAGGGGGGGGAACCTTCTACGAGCAGTACTTC. Its protein product is CASTKGGGTFYEQYF.

This chain links TRBV5-4 with TRBJ1-1, with 7 bases identical to TRBD1. The V gene's germline CDR1 is SGHNT and CDR2 YYREEE (reference sequence). This CDR3 spans 17 amino acids. J was trimmed by 1 base and V by 4 bases; bases with no gene match: 13. Written as DNA, the CDR3 is TGTGCCAGCAGCCCGGGACAGAGAATCTCAACGAACACTGAAGCTTTCTTT. It specifies CASSPGQRISTNTEAFF.

This chain connects TRBV6-1 to TRBJ1-1, with TRBD1 matching over 7 bases. Losses at the gene ends were 1 base for V and 5 bases for J; bases not matched to a gene: 1. CDR1 is MNHNS, CDR2 SASEGT, per germline. The CDR3 runs to 13 residues. CDR3 loop: CASSEGGQTEAFF. The CDR3 DNA follows: TGTGCCAGCAGTGAAGGGGGACAGACTGAAGCTTTCTTT.

The V gene is TRBV7-9, the J gene TRBJ2-2; TRBD1 matches at 8 bases. Germline trimming cut 7 bases from V and 0 bases from J; bases unmatched to any gene: 10. This CDR3 comprises 17 residues. Looked up from germline, CDR1 is SEHNR and CDR2 is FQNEAQ (reference sequence). This chain's CDR3 is CASTGTGDLANTGELFF. As DNA, the CDR3 is TGTGCCAGCACGGGGACAGGTGACCTCGCGAACACCGGGGAGCTGTTTTTT.

The chain has TRBV7-8 and TRBJ1-1; D is unclear. The length of the CDR3 is 14 residues. The ends were cut back, 4 bases at V and 4 bases at J, with 13 bases in the middle. The germline V gene has CDR1 SGHVS and CDR2 FQNEAQ. The CDR3 region is CASSSQADSTEAFF. CDR3 coding DNA: TGTGCCAGCAGCTCCCAGGCTGATAGCACTGAAGCTTTCTTT.